This entry features one TCR beta chain sequence. This CDR3 contains 13 residues. Germline V lookup: CDR1 PRHDT, CDR2 FYEKMQ (reference sequence). The sample comes from a study of CXCR3-negative and CXCR3-positive naive CD8 T cells. All TRB cDNA libraries came from 5' RACE performed with UMI labels. TCRdb reprocessed the 5' RACE reads; each CDR3 protein has one entry and no DNA is given. Reported are 100,000 to 150,000 distinct CDR3 sequences; the ten largest clones contain approximately 0.46%. The rearrangement links TRBV13 to TRBJ2-1; TCRdb's assignment of TRBD1 cannot be checked, as there is no DNA. The sequence derives from a human donor in good health. Some clones in this sample may be carry-over from other donors' samples. The sequencing sample was made of naive CXCR3- CD8+ T cells from blood. Specified subset: CD45RO-CCR7+CD27+CD95- naive CD8+ T cells lacking CXCR3 (TNR3-). CDR3 residues: CASSLRGVDEQFF.